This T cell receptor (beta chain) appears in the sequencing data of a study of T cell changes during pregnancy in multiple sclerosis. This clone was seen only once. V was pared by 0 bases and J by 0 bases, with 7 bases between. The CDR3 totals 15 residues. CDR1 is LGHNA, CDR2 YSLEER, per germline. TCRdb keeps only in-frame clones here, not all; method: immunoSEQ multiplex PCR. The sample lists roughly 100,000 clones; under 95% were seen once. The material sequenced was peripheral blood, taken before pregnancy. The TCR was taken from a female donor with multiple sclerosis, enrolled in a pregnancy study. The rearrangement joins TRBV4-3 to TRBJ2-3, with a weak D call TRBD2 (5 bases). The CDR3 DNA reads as TGCGCCAGCAGCCAAGATGAGCGGAGCACAGATACGCAGTATTTT. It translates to CASSQDERSTDTQYF.